These 7 T cell receptor beta chains were sequenced from one sample in a study of control samples from healthy donors and cancer patients. Sequenced by immunoSEQ multiplex PCR; TCRdb stores in-frame clones only, minus some. The table shows tens of thousands of clones, with around four fifths occurring only once. The sample was blood. Source of these receptors: a man aged 55 to 70 in good health.

The V call is TRBV4-1, the J call TRBJ2-7; TRBD2 might be the D (6 bases). The germline V gene encodes CDR1 MGHRA and CDR2 YSYEKL. V lost 1 base, J lost 7 bases, and 14 bases lay in between. CDR3 length: 14 amino acids. The CDR3: CASSQVQRANEQYF. CDR3 bases: TGCGCCAGCAGCCAAGTACAGCGGGCGAATGAGCAGTACTTC.

The chain uses TRBV7-3 and TRBJ2-3; D may be TRBD2 (6 bases). The ends were cut back, 3 bases at V and 4 bases at J, with 14 bases in the middle. The CDR3 extends over 15 amino acids. The germline V gene encodes CDR1 SGHTA and CDR2 FQGTGA. CDR3 residues: CASSLSGLRADTQYF. DNA of the CDR3: TGTGCCAGCAGCTTGTCGGGACTCAGGGCAGATACGCAGTATTTT.

This rearrangement joins TRBV4-2 to TRBJ1-4; possible D gene TRBD1, 5 bases. V lost 0 bases and J lost 6, with 14 bases in between. The germline V gene has CDR1 LGHNA and CDR2 YNFKEQ. This CDR3 has 16 amino acids. CDR3 sequence (DNA): TGTGCCAGCAGCCAAGATCACGGCAGGGCGGATGAAAAACTGTTTTTT. Encoded protein: CASSQDHGRADEKLFF.

Regarding this clone: Germline and junction disagree at one end, which may indicate a read error. The chain employs TRBV6-2 or TRBV6-3 and TRBJ2-7; D might be TRBD2 (6 bases). The CDR3 has 12 amino acids. Germline CDR1 and CDR2: MNHEY and SVGEGT. CDR3 sequence reads: CASSYSQRGAVF. Here the CDR3 DNA reads TGTGCCAGCAGTTACTCCCAGCGCGGGGCGGTCTTC.

The chain links TRBV9 to TRBJ2-1; 7 bases map to TRBD2. The CDR3 contains 14 residues. Germline assignment: CDR1 SGDLS and CDR2 YYNGEE. V gave up 3 bases and J gave up 5 bases; unmatched junction bases: 5. CDR3 loop: CASSASGANNEQFF. The CDR3 DNA is TGTGCCAGCAGCGCGAGCGGGGCGAACAATGAGCAGTTCTTC.

V usage is TRBV15 and J usage is TRBJ2-7, with D tentatively TRBD2 (5 bases). This CDR3 is built from 15 residues. Germline-derived CDR1 and CDR2 are LNHNV and YYDKDF (reference sequence). The ends were cut back, 0 bases at V and 3 bases at J, with 12 bases in the middle. CDR3 DNA: TGTGCCACCAGCAGAGATCCGAGGGAAGGCTACGAGCAGTACTTC. Protein sequence: CATSRDPREGYEQYF.

As DNA, the CDR3 is TGCGCCAGCAGGGGAGCGGGAAGCTCCTACGAGCAGTACTTC. Translating gives CASRGAGSSYEQYF. This sequence joins TRBV5-1 and TRBJ2-7, with TRBD2 matching 7 bases. The V segment lost 5 bases and the J segment 0 bases; nucleotides outside the gene matches: 5. Looked up from germline, CDR1 is SGHRS and CDR2 is YFSETQ. The CDR3 length is 14 residues.